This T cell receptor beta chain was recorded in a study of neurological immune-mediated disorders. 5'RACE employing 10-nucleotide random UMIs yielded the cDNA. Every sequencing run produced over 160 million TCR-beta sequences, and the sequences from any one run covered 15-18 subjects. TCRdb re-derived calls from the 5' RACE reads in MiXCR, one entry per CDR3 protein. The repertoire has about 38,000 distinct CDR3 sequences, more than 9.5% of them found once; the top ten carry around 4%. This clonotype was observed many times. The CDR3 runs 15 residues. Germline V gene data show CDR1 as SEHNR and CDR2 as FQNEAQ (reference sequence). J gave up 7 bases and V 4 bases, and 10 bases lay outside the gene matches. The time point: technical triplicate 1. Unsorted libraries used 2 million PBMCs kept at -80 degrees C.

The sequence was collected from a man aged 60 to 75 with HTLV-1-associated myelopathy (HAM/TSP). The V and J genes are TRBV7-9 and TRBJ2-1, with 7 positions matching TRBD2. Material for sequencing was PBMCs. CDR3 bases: TGTGCCAGCAGCTCCGCTGGCGGGAGAAGGAATGAGCAGTTCTTC. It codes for CASSSAGGRRNEQFF.